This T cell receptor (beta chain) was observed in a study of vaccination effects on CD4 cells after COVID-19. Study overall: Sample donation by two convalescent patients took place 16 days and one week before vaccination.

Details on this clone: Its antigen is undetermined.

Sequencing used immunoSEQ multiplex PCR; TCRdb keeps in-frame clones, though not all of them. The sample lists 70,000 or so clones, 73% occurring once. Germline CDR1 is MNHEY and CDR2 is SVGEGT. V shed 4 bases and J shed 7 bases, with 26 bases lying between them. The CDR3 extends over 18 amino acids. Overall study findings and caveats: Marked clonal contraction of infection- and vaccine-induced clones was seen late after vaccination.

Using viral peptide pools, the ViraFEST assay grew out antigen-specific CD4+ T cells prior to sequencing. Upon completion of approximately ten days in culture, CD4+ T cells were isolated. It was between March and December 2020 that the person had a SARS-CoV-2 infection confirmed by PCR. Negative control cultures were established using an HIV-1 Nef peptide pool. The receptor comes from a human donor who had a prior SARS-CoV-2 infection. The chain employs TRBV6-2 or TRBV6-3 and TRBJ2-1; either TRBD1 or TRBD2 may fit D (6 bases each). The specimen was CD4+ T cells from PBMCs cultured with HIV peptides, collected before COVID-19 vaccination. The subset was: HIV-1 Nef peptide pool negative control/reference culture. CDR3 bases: TGTGCCAGCAGTTCCGACATTTGGGGGGCACAAACCTTTAATGAGCAGTTCTTC. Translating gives CASSSDIWGAQTFNEQFF.